This T cell receptor (beta chain) was captured by sequencing in a study of T-cell memory formation after mild COVID-19 (dated by TCRdb to the early 2020s). Concerning the study at large: Most TCR sequence clusters were specific to one of the two donors. In a couple of donors, T-cell clones that expanded and contracted after mild COVID-19 were followed by sequencing TCRalpha and TCRbeta repertoires longitudinally. Two young, previously healthy adult volunteers, one female and one male, were included in the cohort. What the study reported, not specific to this receptor: Contracting CD4+ clones appeared mostly in the CM and EM memory subsets, whereas CD8+ clones were enriched in EMRA. The study included only a couple of mild cases, and larger cohorts that include severe cases with pre-infection samples were judged to be necessary. Whether the second-wave clones peaking on day 37 were SARS-CoV-2 specific was not confirmed. Clones that contracted from day 15 to 85 showed balanced CD4/CD8 phenotypes, whereas a second wave of clones that expanded from day 15 to 37 leaned towards CD4+. Some responding clones were detected in pre-infection memory, which suggested that pre-existing cross-reactive memory T cells had joined the SARS-CoV-2 response.

TCRdb shows the sequencer as Illumina NovaSeq 6000. TCRalpha and TCRbeta cDNA libraries were built by 5'RACE with constant-segment primers, adding sample barcodes and unique molecular identifiers. Trizol reagent was used to extract RNA from every sample. Library amplification was performed in two PCR steps, and a second sample barcode and Illumina TruSeq adapters were introduced in the second step. Sequencing of libraries was performed on an Illumina NovaSeq with 2 x 150 bp paired-end reads. Regarding the original processing steps: With migec v1.2.7, reads were demultiplexed and then collapsed into UMI-guided consensus sequences. Using mixcr v2.1.11, UMI consensuses were aligned to TRA and TRB V and J templates and then assembled into clonotypes. Expanded or contracted clonotypes were those called significant by both edgeR and NoisET, with noise models trained on biological replicates. For edgeR calls, the thresholds were a false discovery rate-adjusted p below 0.01 and a log2 fold-change of 1. As an exploratory analysis of dynamics, max-normalized trajectories of the 1000 most abundant clonotypes were examined with PCA combined with hierarchical clustering. Separately sequenced CD4+ and CD8+ repertoires were used to assign the CD4 or CD8 phenotype of responding clones. TCRdb itself trimmed the public reads at Q25 with fastp, ran MiXCR and retained productive beta chains. Rows with one shared CDR3 protein collapse into an entry with the most common genes and DNA. The V and J calls shown here were made by TCRdb, not taken from the authors' results. The sample contains 110,000 or so distinct CDR3 sequences, approximately 21% of them found a single time. The ten largest make up 40% to 50% of the sample.

Trimming at the junction amounts to 0 bases on V and 4 bases on J, and the germline ends lie 13 bases apart. Including the terminal cysteine and phenylalanine, the CDR3 comprises 15 residues. CDR3 DNA is the only sequence kept; it has 45 bases, read in frame from the first base. CDR1 LGHNA and CDR2 YSLEER were looked up in the germline V gene. Ficoll-Paque density gradient centrifugation was used to isolate PBMCs. About this clonotype itself: Its antigen has not been determined. No clone much larger than this one lies a single base away; base qualities are absent.

This clonotype was obtained from a man between 18 and 29 years old who had mild COVID-19 (a few samples of this study predate the infection). The sample titles of this study are shuffled in the database, so cell type and time point are left out; the donor was told from shared clones. The specimen sequenced was PBMCs or a T cell subset sorted from them (not recorded which). The chain joins TRBV4-3 to TRBJ2-7, with no reliable assignment of the D segment. Here is the DNA: TGCGCCAGCAGCCAAGATAACGACGGCGAATACGAGCAGTACTTC. This yields the protein CASSQDNDGEYEQYF.